These 20 T cell receptor beta chains came from one sample sequenced in a study of control samples from healthy donors and cancer patients (TCRdb year 2020). Library construction relied on the immunoSEQ multiplex PCR assay. TCRdb provides this immuneACCESS table in a form limited to in-frame rearrangements. Some clones are lacking; in checked studies, under half of them reflect an unresolved V gene, and why the rest are absent is not known. The sample table shows about 130,000 clones, and roughly 87% are seen once. Of the sample, around 1.7% falls within the top ten clones. The sequencing input was blood. The receptors originated from a man in his late teens or twenties in good health.

The V and J genes are TRBV28 and TRBJ1-5, with 9 bases that match TRBD1. The CDR3 is 15 amino acids. V shed 2 bases, J shed 3 bases, and the junction held 2 bases outside the gene matches. CDR1 MDHEN and CDR2 SYDVKM come from the germline V gene. CDR3 region: CASSLTGGFNQPQHF. CDR3 nucleotide sequence: TGTGCCAGCAGTTTAACAGGGGGCTTCAATCAGCCCCAGCATTTT.

The chain has TRBV23-1 and TRBJ1-1; the match to TRBD1 covers 10 bases. TRBV23-1 is labeled an ORF, and its function is uncertain. The CDR3 extends over 13 amino acids. The ends lost 10 bases at V and 0 bases at J; junction bases unmatched: 2. CDR3: CAMDRGMNTEAFF. The CDR3 DNA is TGCGCCATGGACAGGGGGATGAACACTGAAGCTTTCTTT.

The V call is TRBV28, the J call TRBJ1-5; TRBD1 matches at 9 bases. The J segment lost 0 bases and the V segment lost 5 bases, leaving 14 bases of the junction unmatched. The CDR3 covers 19 residues. Germline V gene lookup returns CDR1 MDHEN and CDR2 SYDVKM. CDR3 DNA: TGTGCCAGCAGTCCCTCCGGGACAGGGTTCTTTGTTAGCAATCAGCCCCAGCATTTT. Translated, it gives CASSPSGTGFFVSNQPQHF.

This chain joins TRBV28 and TRBJ1-3; no clear D gene. The CDR3 runs to 13 residues. Germline lookup yields CDR1 MDHEN and CDR2 SYDVKM. The ends were cut back, 3 bases at V and 10 bases at J, with 13 bases in the middle. CDR3 bases: TGTGCCAGCAGTTTTCGCCTTCAAGGGACCATATATTTT. This translates into CASSFRLQGTIYF.

The J gene is TRBJ1-2, the V gene TRBV5-1; no reliable D call. V shed 4 bases and J shed 6 bases, with 16 bases lying between them. Germline lookup yields CDR1 SGHRS and CDR2 YFSETQ. This CDR3 spans 14 amino acids. The CDR3 sequence: CASSAEGSSNGYTF. The CDR3 DNA reads TGCGCCAGCAGCGCGGAAGGGAGTAGTAATGGCTACACCTTC.

The chain uses TRBV7-9 and TRBJ2-2; no clear D. V was pared by 7 bases and J by 0 bases, with 9 bases between. The germline V gene encodes CDR1 SEHNR and CDR2 FQNEAQ (reference sequence). This CDR3 comprises 14 residues. The CDR3 coding sequence is TGTGCCAGCATCCCGCCGGCGAACACCGGGGAGCTGTTTTTT. Protein: CASIPPANTGELFF.

This chain connects TRBV7-2 to TRBJ1-2; D unclear. The V and J ends lost 3 bases and 0 bases respectively, with 8 bases between them. Germline CDR1 is SGHTA and CDR2 is FQGNSA. The CDR3 sequence is 14 residues long. CDR3 DNA: TGTGCCAGCAGCTTGGCGAGGGCTAACTATGGCTACACCTTC. It translates to CASSLARANYGYTF.

This clone has at least ten counts. The chain carries TRBV9 and TRBJ2-5; no definite D call. Deletions cut 2 bases from V and 5 bases from J, with 13 bases between. In germline, CDR1 is SGDLS, CDR2 YYNGEE. CDR3 size: 14 residues. CDR3 sequence: CASSVNAYDETQYF. The DNA for the CDR3 is TGTGCCAGCAGCGTCAACGCGTACGACGAGACCCAGTACTTC.

V is TRBV6-5 and J is TRBJ2-1; D gene ambiguous. V was shortened by 4 bases and J by 11 bases, with 6 bases between the two germline ends. The CDR3 is 10 residues long. The germline gives CDR1 MNHEY, CDR2 SVGAGI. The CDR3 DNA is TGTGCCAGCAGTTCCCTTCAGCAGTTCTTC. Residues: CASSSLQQFF.

V is TRBV6-5 and J is TRBJ2-1, with TRBD2 matching 7 bases. The V gene end was trimmed by 6 bases and the J gene end by 7 bases; junction bases not matched to a gene: 6. The CDR3 covers 13 residues. Germline-derived CDR1 and CDR2 are MNHEY and SVGAGI. In DNA, the CDR3 is TGTGCCAGCAGCCTAATCGGGGGGAATGAGCAGTTCTTC. It is translated as CASSLIGGNEQFF.

The genes are TRBV7-2 and TRBJ2-7, with TRBD2 matching over 7 bases. V gave up 0 bases and J gave up 4 bases; unmatched junction bases: 12. Germline-derived CDR1 and CDR2 are SGHTA and FQGNSA. CDR3 length equals 17 residues. As DNA, the CDR3 is TGTGCCAGCAGCTTAGCAACTGTATCGGGGGGAAGGTACGAGCAGTACTTC. Amino acid sequence: CASSLATVSGGRYEQYF.

The genes are TRBV6-5 and TRBJ2-3, with D possibly matching TRBD2 (6 bases). CDR1 MNHEY and CDR2 SVGAGI come from the germline V gene. Trimming took 6 bases from V and 8 from J, leaving 12 bases between them. The CDR3 loop spans 12 amino acids. CDR3 protein: CASSSSGLTQYF. In DNA, the CDR3 is TGTGCCAGCAGCTCAAGCGGGCTTACGCAGTATTTT.

The J gene is TRBJ2-7, the V gene TRBV6-5, with D possibly being TRBD1 (5 bases). CDR3 size: 15 residues. Trimming pared 2 bases from V and 1 base from J, leaving 12 bases between. CDR1 and CDR2 from the germline V gene are MNHEY and SVGAGI. CDR3 protein: CASSYGHGGSYEQYF. The CDR3 region has the DNA TGTGCCAGCAGTTACGGACACGGCGGATCCTACGAGCAGTACTTC.

The gene calls are TRBV15 and TRBJ2-7; no clear D. The V gene's germline CDR1 is LNHNV and CDR2 YYDKDF (reference sequence). CDR3 size: 15 residues. The germline V and J ends were trimmed by 0 bases and 6 bases, with 15 bases remaining between them. In nucleotides, the CDR3 is TGTGCCACCAGCAGAGATCCCCTAACGGCTAGCGAGCAGTACTTC. It codes for CATSRDPLTASEQYF.

This clone has more than one count but fewer than ten. This chain uses TRBV3-1 (or the pseudogene TRBV3-2) with TRBJ1-2; 8 bases agree with TRBD1. The germline CDR1 and CDR2 sequences are LGHDT and YNNKEL (reference sequence). This CDR3 is built from 14 residues. V lost 4 bases, J lost 8 bases, and 9 bases stayed unmatched. The CDR3 DNA follows: TGTGCCAGCAGCCGCCCCACAGGGGGGAGCGGCTACACCTTC. Translation: CASSRPTGGSGYTF.

The chain couples TRBV5-1 to TRBJ1-1, with D tentatively TRBD1 (5 bases). V was cut by 0 bases and J by 5 bases, with 11 bases left in between. Germline CDR1 and CDR2: SGHRS and YFSETQ. The CDR3 covers 14 residues. The CDR3 sequence: CASSLGPGETEAFF. DNA of the CDR3: TGCGCCAGCAGCTTGGGGCCGGGGGAGACTGAAGCTTTCTTT.

A single count supports this clone. The J gene is TRBJ1-1, the V gene TRBV7-2; D unresolved. The CDR3 has 14 amino acids. Trimming pared 3 bases from V and 6 bases from J, leaving 14 bases between. The V gene's germline CDR1 is SGHTA and CDR2 FQGNSA. CDR3 sequence (DNA): TGTGCCAGCAGCTTGGACGGCGCTCGTGCTGAAGCTTTCTTT. This encodes CASSLDGARAEAFF.

The chain combines TRBV30 with TRBJ2-3, with TRBD2 identical over 16 bases. The length of the CDR3 is 23 residues. In germline, CDR1 is GTSNPN, CDR2 SVGIG (reference sequence). J gave up 4 bases and V 1 base, and 23 bases lay outside the gene matches. CDR3 sequence (DNA): TGTGCCTGGAGTGGCCATACTTGGATTGCCGGGACTAGCGGGAGGGCCGTCGCAGATACGCAGTATTTT. It yields the protein CAWSGHTWIAGTSGRAVADTQYF.

This clone appeared a few times. The V call is TRBV6-6, the J call TRBJ1-5; 7 bases agree with TRBD1. Germline CDR1 is MNHNY and CDR2 is SVGAGI (reference sequence). The CDR3 covers 13 residues. The J segment lost 5 bases and the V segment lost 10 bases, leaving 8 bases of the junction unmatched. In DNA form, the CDR3 reads TGTGCCACCCAACAGGGGAAGGATCAGCCCCAGCATTTT. It codes for CATQQGKDQPQHF.

The rearrangement uses TRBV24-1 and TRBJ1-1, with TRBD1 matching over 8 bases. The CDR3 sequence is 15 residues long. The V gene end was trimmed by 4 bases and the J gene end by 1 base; junction bases not matched to a gene: 4. Germline CDR1 KGHDR, CDR2 SFDVKD. The CDR3 protein is CATSDPQGGNTEAFF. CDR3 DNA sequence: TGTGCCACCAGTGACCCACAGGGGGGGAACACTGAAGCTTTCTTT.